This passage covers 16 T cell receptor beta chains from one sample sequenced in a study of CD8+ T cells in alopecia areata. The treatment denotes: oral pan-JAK inhibitor, 5-10 mg twice daily. The sequencing template was cDNA reverse transcribed from extracted RNA. Some clones are missing from TCRdb's copy, which holds only in-frame ones; the method was immunoSEQ multiplex PCR. The data contain 95,000 to 110,000 clones, 84% of them singletons. Sample: CD8+ T cells sorted from blood, taken at week 24, from a patient treated with tofacitinib. All receptors come from a human donor with alopecia areata.

CDR3 bases: TGCAGCGTTGAAGATCGTGTGGAGGGGAGCTATGGCTACACCTTC. Protein sequence: CSVEDRVEGSYGYTF. V gene TRBV29-1 combines with J gene TRBJ1-2, with D possibly TRBD1 on 5 matching bases. Germline V lookup: CDR1 SQVTM, CDR2 ANQGSEA. This CDR3 comprises 15 residues. Trimming cost V 0 bases and J 4 bases, with 15 bases left between them.

V and J are TRBV6-5 and TRBJ2-1; a weak D match, TRBD2 (6 bases). This CDR3 is 15 amino acids long. CDR1 is MNHEY, CDR2 SVGAGI, per germline. Trimming left V 8 bases short and J 2 bases short, with 16 bases between. CDR3 coding DNA: TGTGCCAGCGGGGAATTAGCGGACACCTACAATGAGCAGTTCTTC. It yields the protein CASGELADTYNEQFF.

This clone was recorded once. The rearrangement uses TRBV4-1 and TRBJ2-1; no definite D call. This CDR3 has 15 amino acids. Trimming took 0 bases from V and 8 from J, leaving 14 bases between them. The V gene's germline CDR1 is MGHRA and CDR2 YSYEKL. CDR3 nucleotides: TGCGCCAGCAGCCAAGAGGCAGGCGTGGGCCATGAGCAGTTCTTC. The encoded protein is CASSQEAGVGHEQFF.

The chain links TRBV10-3 to TRBJ2-1; 7 positions agree with TRBD1. The CDR3 spans 14 residues. CDR1 and CDR2 (germline): ENHRY, SYGVKD. The trim removed 7 bases at V and 5 bases at J, leaving 8 bases unmatched. In DNA form, the CDR3 reads TGTGCCATCAACCCCGAGGGGGCCGACAATGAGCAGTTCTTC. Translated: CAINPEGADNEQFF.

This clone was counted a few times. The chain joins TRBV7-9 to TRBJ2-1; D is possibly TRBD2 (6 bases). The germline V gene encodes CDR1 SEHNR and CDR2 FQNEAQ (reference sequence). The CDR3 sequence is 14 residues long. The V end was cut by 4 bases, the J end by 8 bases, with 15 bases between. CDR3 region: CASSSSEGRDEQFF. Written as DNA, the CDR3 is TGTGCCAGCAGCTCCTCGGAGGGGCGCGATGAGCAGTTCTTC.

The rearrangement links TRBV27 to TRBJ1-2; a possible D gene is TRBD1 (5 bases). The germline gives CDR1 MNHEY, CDR2 SMNVEV (reference sequence). The CDR3 has 13 amino acids. V was pared by 7 bases and J by 8 bases, with 17 bases between. The CDR3 nucleotides are TGTGCCAGCACCCACGTGGGGGACGGGGGCTACACCTTC. This codes for CASTHVGDGGYTF.

This clone has only a few counts. V gene TRBV5-8 combines with J gene TRBJ1-1; no definite D call. Germline V gene lookup returns CDR1 SGHTS and CDR2 YDEGEE. The CDR3 runs to 13 residues. V lost 2 bases, J lost 3 bases, and 8 bases lay in between. CDR3 DNA sequence: TGTGCCAGCAGCTTTCGGGGTTACACTGAAGCTTTCTTT. Its protein is CASSFRGYTEAFF. Combining the CDR3 with reference TRBV5-8 and TRBJ1-1 gives the whole variable domain EAGVTQSPTHLIKTRGQQATLRCSPISGHTSVYWYQQALGLGLQFLLWYDEGEERNRGNFPPRFSGRQFPNYSSELNVNALELEDSALYLCASSFRGYTEAFFGQGTRLTVV.

This clone was seen a single time. V gene TRBV19 combines with J gene TRBJ1-1; no firm D call. Trimming pared 3 bases from V and 4 bases from J, leaving 12 bases between. The CDR3 is made up of 14 amino acids. Germline CDR1 is LNHDA and CDR2 is SQIVND (reference sequence). The CDR3 is CASSISRGGTEAFF. The CDR3 nucleotides are TGTGCCAGTAGTATTAGCCGCGGCGGCACTGAAGCTTTCTTT.

The genes are TRBV7-2 and TRBJ1-5; 7 bases match TRBD1. Germline V CDR1 and CDR2: SGHTA, FQGNSA. V shed 0 bases and J 5 bases; nucleotides not matched to a gene: 7. The CDR3 is 16 residues long. The CDR3 spells CASSLAPTGAHQPQHF. CDR3 sequence (DNA): TGTGCCAGCAGCTTAGCGCCTACAGGGGCTCATCAGCCCCAGCATTTT.

The rearrangement uses TRBV6-5 and TRBJ2-1; D gene uncertain. V was cut by 2 bases and J by 6 bases, with 5 bases left in between. Germline-derived CDR1 and CDR2 are MNHEY and SVGAGI. The CDR3 loop spans 12 amino acids. This chain's CDR3 is CASSYTPNEQFF. CDR3 coding DNA: TGTGCCAGCAGTTACACCCCCAATGAGCAGTTCTTC.

The chain has TRBV7-2 and TRBJ1-1; D remains ambiguous. The CDR3 length is 10 residues. V was shortened by 8 bases and J by 8 bases, with 9 bases between the two germline ends. Germline loops: CDR1 SGHTA, CDR2 FQGNSA. The CDR3 region has the DNA TGTGCCAGCGTGATGGGCGAAGCTTTCTTT. This codes for CASVMGEAFF.

The chain links TRBV7-6 to TRBJ1-6, with D possibly TRBD1 on 5 matching bases. From germline, CDR1 is SGHVS and CDR2 FNYEAQ. CDR3 size: 14 residues. V shed 5 bases and J shed 8 bases, with 13 bases lying between them. The CDR3 region has the DNA TGTGCCAGCAGCCCCGGGGGTGGAGATTCACCCCTCCACTTT. This gives the protein CASSPGGGDSPLHF.

The chain has TRBV29-1 and TRBJ2-1; unclear D gene. The CDR3 totals 12 residues. The V gene lost 7 bases and the J gene lost 6 bases, with 13 bases spanning the gap. From germline, CDR1 is SQVTM and CDR2 ANQGSEA. CDR3 DNA: TGCAGCGAGAAGGCGGATAGCAATGAGCAGTTCTTC. Protein: CSEKADSNEQFF.

The chain joins TRBV27 to TRBJ2-5; 7 nucleotides align to TRBD1. The CDR3 has 14 amino acids. Per the germline V gene, CDR1 is MNHEY and CDR2 is SMNVEV (reference sequence). The ends lost 7 bases at V and 5 bases at J; junction bases unmatched: 10. CDR3 in DNA: TGTGCCAGCACCCCCGAGGGGGCGCGGGAGACCCAGTACTTC. Its protein product is CASTPEGARETQYF.

The chain links TRBV30 to TRBJ2-7; D call uncertain. V lost 1 base to trimming and J lost 0 bases, with 13 bases between them. CDR1 is GTSNPN and CDR2 is SVGIG in the germline V gene (reference sequence). The CDR3 sequence is 15 residues long. The CDR3 region is CAWSAVGYNSYEQYF. The CDR3 DNA reads TGTGCCTGGAGTGCCGTAGGGTACAACTCCTACGAGCAGTACTTC.

The J gene is TRBJ2-3, the V gene TRBV19, with TRBD2 as a possible D gene (5 bases). The CDR3 has 16 residues. Trimming shortened V by 1 base and J by 1 base, and 12 bases separated the two germline ends. Germline V lookup: CDR1 LNHDA, CDR2 SQIVND (reference sequence). The DNA of the CDR3 is TGTGCCAGTAGTATAGTAGGAGGCGGCGGCACAGATACGCAGTATTTT. Translating it yields CASSIVGGGGTDTQYF.